The 10 T cell receptor beta chains below all came from one sample that was sequenced in a study of T cell responses to AZD1222 COVID-19 vaccine. Using immunoSEQ multiplex PCR, the repertoire was profiled, and TCRdb retains in-frame clones only, with some absent. This table has 80,000 to 130,000 clones, roughly nine tenths appearing once. The sample here was peripheral blood, taken on day 0 of AZD1222 vaccination. The receptors shown here come from an adult in good health.

The chain employs TRBV5-1 and TRBJ2-1, with TRBD2 matching over 11 bases. Unmatched junction bases numbered 5, after V lost 2 bases and J lost 4 bases. There are 16 residues in the CDR3. Germline CDR1 is SGHRS and CDR2 is YFSETQ. CDR3 amino acids: CASSFGGTSGYNEQFF. CDR3 bases: TGCGCCAGCAGCTTTGGGGGGACTAGCGGATACAATGAGCAGTTCTTC. The full variable domain, completed using reference TRBV5-1 and TRBJ2-1, is KAGVTQTPRYLIKTRGQQVTLSCSPISGHRSVSWYQQTPGQGLQFLFEYFSETQRNKGNFPGRFSGRQFSNSRSEMNVSTLELGDSALYLCASSFGGTSGYNEQFFGPGTRLTVL.

The rearrangement joins TRBV30 to TRBJ1-3; no clear D gene. The CDR3 is 12 amino acids. Deletions cut 8 bases from V and 4 bases from J, with 12 bases between. Germline loops: CDR1 GTSNPN, CDR2 SVGIG (reference sequence). The CDR3 DNA sequence: TGTGCCCGGCGGGCGGACGGAAACACCATATATTTT. It yields the protein CARRADGNTIYF.

In this sample, this clone turned up a few times. The chain combines TRBV6-2 or TRBV6-3 with TRBJ1-2, with 10 bases identical to TRBD1. The CDR3 spans 12 residues. J gave up 8 bases and V 5 bases, and 2 bases lay outside the gene matches. CDR1 and CDR2 (germline): MNHEY, SVGEGT. The CDR3 bases are TGTGCCAGCAGTAAGACAGGGGGCGGCTACACCTTC. Protein product: CASSKTGGGYTF.

The chain has TRBV2 and TRBJ1-5; D perhaps matches TRBD1 (5 bases). CDR1 is SNHLY and CDR2 is FYNNEI in the germline V gene. V dropped 4 bases and J dropped 4 bases, with 14 bases sitting between them. The CDR3 has 15 residues. CDR3: CASSVRGAGNQPQHF. In nucleotides, the CDR3 is TGTGCCAGCAGTGTACGAGGGGCAGGAAATCAGCCCCAGCATTTT.

The chain combines TRBV27 with TRBJ1-2; 8 nucleotides agree with TRBD1. The CDR3 runs 15 residues. V lost 6 bases, J lost 5 bases, and 11 bases stayed unmatched. Germline V gene sequence: CDR1 MNHEY, CDR2 SMNVEV (reference sequence). This CDR3 is CASRPTPGGPYGYTF. The DNA for the CDR3 is TGTGCCAGCAGGCCGACCCCAGGGGGCCCTTATGGCTACACCTTC.

V and J are TRBV11-3 and TRBJ2-5, with 9 bases matching TRBD1. With 5 bases clipped from V and 4 bases from J, the junction kept 5 bases outside the gene matches. The CDR3 has 14 residues. Germline loops: CDR1 SGHNT, CDR2 YENEEA. CDR3 in DNA: TGTGCCAGCAGCGGACAGGGGCTGATAGAGACCCAGTACTTC. Translated: CASSGQGLIETQYF.

This CDR3 reads CASSQEGSGGGAVTDTQYF. The CDR3 nucleotides read TGTGCCAGCAGCCAAGAAGGGAGTGGTGGGGGGGCGGTAACAGATACGCAGTATTTT. This chain joins TRBV4-2 and TRBJ2-3, with D perhaps TRBD2 (7 bases). Trimming removed 0 bases at V and 3 bases at J, with 22 bases between. Looked up from germline, CDR1 is LGHNA and CDR2 is YNFKEQ. CDR3 length equals 19 residues.

This chain uses TRBV18 with TRBJ2-1; 9 nucleotides match TRBD2. Germline V gene data show CDR1 as KGHSH and CDR2 as LQKENI. The CDR3 is 16 residues long. Trimming at V came to 1 base and at J to 6 bases, leaving 7 bases not matched to a gene. As DNA, the CDR3 is TGTGCCAGCTCACCACTTTCCGGGACTAGCTCCAATGAGCAGTTCTTC. The encoded protein is CASSPLSGTSSNEQFF.

The chain couples TRBV7-3 to TRBJ2-2; no firm D call. Trimming removed 4 bases at V and 4 bases at J, with 7 bases between. Germline lookup yields CDR1 SGHTA and CDR2 FQGTGA. This CDR3 is built from 13 residues. In DNA form, the CDR3 reads TGTGCCAGCAGCTCCGGCCCCACCGGGGAGCTGTTTTTT. Translating gives CASSSGPTGELFF.

The chain employs TRBV6-5 and TRBJ1-1; 8 bases match TRBD1. Germline trimming cut 6 bases from V and 5 bases from J; bases unmatched to any gene: 5. This CDR3 has 13 residues. Germline CDR1 and CDR2: MNHEY and SVGAGI. The CDR3 nucleotides read TGTGCCAGCAGCAGGACAGGGAGGACTGAAGCTTTCTTT. It codes for CASSRTGRTEAFF.